A single T cell receptor (beta chain) is shown here with its context. Time point meaning: pretreatment peripheral blood. Generated by immunoSEQ multiplex PCR, the TCRdb table keeps only in-frame clones and is missing some. The repertoire holds tens of thousands of clones, with roughly nine tenths as singletons. The data originate from a study of PD-L1 blockade in urothelial cancer. Study in general: Starting in the mid-2010s, patients were given atezolizumab (1,200 mg intravenously every 3 weeks).

The CDR3 totals 13 residues. V lost 4 bases and J 5 bases, leaving 11 bases between the germline ends. The germline gives CDR1 LNHNV, CDR2 YYDKDF (reference sequence). Sequenced here: PBMCs, sampled around atezolizumab (anti-PD-L1) treatment. The rearrangement links TRBV15 to TRBJ1-2; a possible D gene is TRBD1 (6 bases). The receptor was derived from a woman aged 55-70 years with urothelial cancer. CDR3 protein: CATSTGGRYGYTF. For the CDR3, the DNA is TGTGCCACCAGCACGGGGGGCAGATATGGCTACACCTTC.